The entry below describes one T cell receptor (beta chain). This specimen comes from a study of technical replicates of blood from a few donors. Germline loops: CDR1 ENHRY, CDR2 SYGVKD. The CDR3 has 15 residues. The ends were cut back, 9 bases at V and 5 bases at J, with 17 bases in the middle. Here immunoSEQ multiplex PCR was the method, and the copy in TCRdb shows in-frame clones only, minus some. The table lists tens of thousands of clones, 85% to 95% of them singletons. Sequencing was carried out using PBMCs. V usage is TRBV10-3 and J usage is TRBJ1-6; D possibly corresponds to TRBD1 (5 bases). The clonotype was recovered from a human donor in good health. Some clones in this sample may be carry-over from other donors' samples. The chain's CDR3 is CAISSGLQNNSPLHF. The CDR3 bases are TGTGCCATATCTTCGGGACTCCAAAATAATTCACCCCTCCACTTT.